This TCR beta chain was obtained from a study of T-cell memory formation after mild COVID-19. Germline V gene lookup returns CDR1 MNHEY and CDR2 SVGAGI. Trimming took off 0 bases at V and 6 bases at J, with 8 bases between the two ends. The CDR3 runs to 13 residues. TCRdb ran MiXCR on the 5' RACE reads and lists one entry per CDR3 protein. Altogether hundreds of thousands of distinct CDR3 sequences are present, around 27% being singletons, with the ten largest covering around an eighth. The sequencing input was PBMCs or a T cell subset sorted from them (not recorded which). This chain joins TRBV6-5 and TRBJ1-1, with D possibly TRBD1 on 5 matching bases. This clonotype originated in an adult woman who had mild COVID-19 (a few samples of this study predate the infection). Cell type and time point are not known. This chain's CDR3 is CASSYSGRSEAFF. The CDR3 DNA follows: TGTGCCAGCAGTTACTCGGGGCGTTCTGAAGCTTTCTTT.